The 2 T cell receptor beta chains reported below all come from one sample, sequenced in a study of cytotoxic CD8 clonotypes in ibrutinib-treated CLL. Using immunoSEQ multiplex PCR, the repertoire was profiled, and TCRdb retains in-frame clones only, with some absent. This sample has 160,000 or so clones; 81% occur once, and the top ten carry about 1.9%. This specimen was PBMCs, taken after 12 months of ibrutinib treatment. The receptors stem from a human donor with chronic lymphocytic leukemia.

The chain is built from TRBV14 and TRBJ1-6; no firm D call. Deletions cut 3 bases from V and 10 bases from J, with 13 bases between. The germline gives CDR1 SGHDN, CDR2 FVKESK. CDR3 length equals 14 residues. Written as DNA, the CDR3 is TGTGCCAGCAGCCAGGAAACTTCGAGCTCACCCCTCCACTTT. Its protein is CASSQETSSSPLHF.

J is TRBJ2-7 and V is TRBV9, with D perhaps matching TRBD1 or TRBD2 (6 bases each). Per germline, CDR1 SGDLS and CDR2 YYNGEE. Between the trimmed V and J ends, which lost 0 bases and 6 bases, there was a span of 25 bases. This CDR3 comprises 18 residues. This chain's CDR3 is CASSVDVPGGHVVVEQYF. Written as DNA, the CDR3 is TGTGCCAGCAGCGTAGACGTCCCCGGGGGCCACGTGGTCGTCGAGCAGTACTTC.